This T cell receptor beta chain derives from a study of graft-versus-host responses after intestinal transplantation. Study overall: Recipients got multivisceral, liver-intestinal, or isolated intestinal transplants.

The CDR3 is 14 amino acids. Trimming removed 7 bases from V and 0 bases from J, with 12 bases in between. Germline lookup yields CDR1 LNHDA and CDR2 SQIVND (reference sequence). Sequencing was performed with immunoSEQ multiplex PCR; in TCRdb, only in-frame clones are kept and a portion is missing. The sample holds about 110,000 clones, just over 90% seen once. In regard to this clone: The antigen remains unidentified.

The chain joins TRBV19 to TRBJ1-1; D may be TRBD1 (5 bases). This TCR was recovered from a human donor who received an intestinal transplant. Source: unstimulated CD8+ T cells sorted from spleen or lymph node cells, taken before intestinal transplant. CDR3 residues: CASITGRMNTEAFF. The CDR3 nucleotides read TGTGCCAGTATCACGGGACGGATGAACACTGAAGCTTTCTTT. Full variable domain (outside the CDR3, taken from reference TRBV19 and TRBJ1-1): DGGITQSPKYLFRKEGQNVTLSCEQNLNHDAMYWYRQDPGQGLRLIYYSQIVNDFQKGDIAEGYSVSREKKESFPLTVTSAQKNPTAFYLCASITGRMNTEAFFGQGTRLTVV.